The rows below give T cell receptor beta chains drawn from one sample of a study of TIL therapy for anti-PD-1-resistant metastatic lung cancer. TCRdb's copy holds only in-frame clones and misses some; the assay was immunoSEQ multiplex PCR. In the table there are some 52,000 clones, 79% of which are singletons. Here the sequenced sample was blood, taken at baseline. The receptors were sampled from a woman between 25 and 80 years old with non-small cell lung cancer. Both conserved end residues are trimmed from each CDR3. The D gene is left open where the match is weak. Not every row has a clone size; where given, it reads once, few, many or a size class.

D | J | size | V | CDR3
. | TRBJ1-1 | . | TRBV10-2 | ASKDRGRENTEAF
TRBD1 | TRBJ1-5 | . | TRBV19 | ASRDRDFPSFGQPQH
TRBD1 | TRBJ1-1 | . | TRBV5-6 | ASRRTGDTEAF
. | TRBJ2-7 | . | TRBV28 | ASSSPGGSSYEQY
TRBD1 | TRBJ1-2 | once | TRBV27 | ASSPETGWDYGYT
TRBD1 | TRBJ2-7 | . | TRBV5-8 | ASSQPGQGFVEQY
. | TRBJ1-1 | few | TRBV14 | ASSPRRRGDTEAF
. | TRBJ2-1 | . | TRBV19 | ASSISSVYNEQF
. | TRBJ2-3 | . | TRBV5-1 | ASSYLVEDTQY
TRBD2 | TRBJ2-2 | . | TRBV5-1 | ASSLGAGGTTGELF
. | TRBJ2-5 | few | TRBV19 | ASSIGGTPLETQY
. | TRBJ1-3 | . | TRBV5-6 | ASSLRTAGNTIY
TRBD2 | TRBJ2-1 | . | TRBV15 | ATSRKLAGGEQF
. | TRBJ2-1 | . | TRBV5-1 | ASSFPSDEQF
. | TRBJ1-2 | many | TRBV15 | ATSRIRDTTYGYT
TRBD1 | TRBJ1-1 | . | TRBV19 | ASTDRGRNTEAF